A single sample gave rise to the 17 T cell receptor beta chains below, sequenced in a study of cytomegalovirus exposure and HLA in healthy donors. PCR used 60 Vbeta primers and 13 Jbeta primers. Sequenced by immunoSEQ multiplex PCR; TCRdb stores in-frame clones only, minus some. The data show about 190,000 clones, around 67% seen once. Sequenced material: PBMCs. The receptor source for this set is a woman under 40 in good health and CMV-seropositive.

This clone has a handful of counts. V is TRBV28 and J is TRBJ2-1; TRBD2 matches 11 bases. Per the germline V gene, CDR1 is MDHEN and CDR2 is SYDVKM. V was pared by 6 bases and J by 8 bases, with 9 bases of the junction left unmatched. The CDR3 has 15 amino acids. The CDR3 reads CASRRTSGRTYEQFF. The DNA for the CDR3 is TGTGCCAGCAGACGTACTAGCGGGAGAACGTATGAGCAGTTCTTC. Full variable domain (rest looked up from reference TRBV28 and TRBJ2-1): DVKVTQSSRYLVKRTGEKVFLECVQDMDHENMFWYRQDPGLGLRLIYFSYDVKMKEKGDIPEGYSVSREKKERFSLILESASTNQTSMYLCASRRTSGRTYEQFFGPGTRLTVL.

The genes are TRBV28 and TRBJ2-7; 9 bases are a match to TRBD1. J lost 2 bases, V lost 7 bases, and 6 bases had no gene match. CDR1 and CDR2 (germline): MDHEN, SYDVKM. This CDR3 spans 14 amino acids. For the CDR3, the DNA is TGTGCCAGCAACCTGGGGGACAGGGCCTACGAGCAGTACTTC. Protein sequence: CASNLGDRAYEQYF. Looking up the rest from reference TRBV28 and TRBJ2-7 gives the full variable domain: DVKVTQSSRYLVKRTGEKVFLECVQDMDHENMFWYRQDPGLGLRLIYFSYDVKMKEKGDIPEGYSVSREKKERFSLILESASTNQTSMYLCASNLGDRAYEQYFGPGTRLTVT.

CDR3 region: CASSEFPNQPQHF. Written as DNA, the CDR3 is TGTGCCAGCAGTGAATTCCCGAATCAGCCCCAGCATTTT. The rearrangement joins TRBV6-4 to TRBJ1-5; D remains ambiguous. Germline V gene sequence: CDR1 MRHNA, CDR2 SNTAGT. CDR3 length: 13 residues. Deletions cut 3 bases from V and 4 bases from J, with 7 bases between.

The chain combines TRBV5-3 with TRBJ1-2; TRBD1 matches 9 bases. TRBV5-3 is designated an ORF whose function remains uncertain. CDR3 length: 16 amino acids. After removal of 2 bases from V and 1 base from J, the junction contained 6 bases not matched to a gene. The CDR3 DNA reads as TGTGCCAGAAGCTTTTACGGACAGGGGTATAACTATGGCTACACCTTC. It translates to CARSFYGQGYNYGYTF.

The chain joins TRBV10-1 to TRBJ1-5; the D is unclear. V was shortened by 2 bases and J by 2 bases, with 10 bases between the two germline ends. Germline CDR1 reads WNHNN; CDR2 reads SYGVQD (reference sequence). The CDR3 totals 15 residues. The DNA of the CDR3 is TGCGCCAGCAGTGAGGGCCCAATGGGCAATCAGCCCCAGCATTTT. Translation gives CASSEGPMGNQPQHF.

This clone appeared once. The chain links TRBV10-1 to TRBJ2-5; perhaps TRBD2 as D (6 bases). Trimming cost V 0 bases and J 2 bases, with 13 bases left between them. Germline V gene data show CDR1 as WNHNN and CDR2 as SYGVQD (reference sequence). This CDR3 has 16 residues. CDR3 in DNA: TGCGCCAGCAGTGAGTCGGCAGGGCGGGAACAAGAGACCCAGTACTTC. This sequence encodes CASSESAGREQETQYF.

On this clone itself: At one end, the junction sequence differs from germline, possibly due to a read error. The chain is built from TRBV28 and TRBJ2-1, with a tentative D call TRBD1 (6 bases). This CDR3 comprises 16 residues. Germline CDR1 and CDR2: MDHEN and SYDVKM. Here the CDR3 reads CVSSLLGGPVYNEQFF. The DNA for the CDR3 is TGTGTCAGCAGTTTACTAGGGGGTCCTGTCTACAATGAGCAGTTCTTC.

The chain uses TRBV19 and TRBJ1-5; tentative D call: TRBD1 (6 bases). Germline V gene data show CDR1 as LNHDA and CDR2 as SQIVND (reference sequence). This CDR3 comprises 13 residues. V lost 4 bases and J 5 bases, leaving 9 bases between the germline ends. This CDR3 is CASSTGEYQPQHF. In DNA form, the CDR3 reads TGTGCCAGTAGTACAGGGGAGTATCAGCCCCAGCATTTT.

There are a few counts of this clone. For the CDR3, the DNA is TGTGCCAGCAGCTTAGTCCCACTCTCTGGAAACACCATATATTTT. It codes for CASSLVPLSGNTIYF. This sequence joins TRBV11-2 and TRBJ1-3; D unresolved. This CDR3 is built from 15 residues. Trimming removed 1 base at V and 0 bases at J, with 7 bases between. Per the germline V gene, CDR1 is SGHAT and CDR2 is FQNNGV.

V usage is TRBV27 and J usage is TRBJ2-1; TRBD1 agrees at 8 bases. V trimming: 8 bases; J trimming: 7 bases; junction bases outside the gene matches: 10. Per the germline V gene, CDR1 is MNHEY and CDR2 is SMNVEV (reference sequence). The CDR3 consists of 14 residues. As DNA, the CDR3 is TGTGCCAGCGGACAGGGTTTAGGGTATAATGAGCAGTTCTTC. Encoded protein: CASGQGLGYNEQFF.

A few counts support this clone. V gene TRBV19 combines with J gene TRBJ2-7; D possibly corresponds to TRBD1 (6 bases). Germline loops: CDR1 LNHDA, CDR2 SQIVND (reference sequence). This CDR3 is 15 amino acids long. V was trimmed by 4 bases and J by 4 bases, leaving 17 bases between them. CDR3 loop: CASSTLGTGLYEQYF. As DNA, the CDR3 is TGTGCCAGTAGTACATTGGGCACAGGGTTGTACGAGCAGTACTTC. Full variable domain (missing parts from reference TRBV19 and TRBJ2-7): DGGITQSPKYLFRKEGQNVTLSCEQNLNHDAMYWYRQDPGQGLRLIYYSQIVNDFQKGDIAEGYSVSREKKESFPLTVTSAQKNPTAFYLCASSTLGTGLYEQYFGPGTRLTVT.

The CDR3 reads CASSFDRTLREPQHF. Written as DNA, the CDR3 is TGTGCCAGCAGTTTCGACAGGACTTTAAGGGAGCCCCAGCATTTT. The chain carries TRBV27 and TRBJ1-5; weak D call: TRBD1 (6 bases). V was clipped by 3 bases and J by 8 bases, with 17 bases between them. This CDR3 spans 15 amino acids. Germline V CDR1 and CDR2: MNHEY, SMNVEV (reference sequence).

The CDR3 nucleotides are TGCGCCAGCAGCCAAGATTGGGACAGGGATTACAATGAGCAGTTCTTC. Protein sequence: CASSQDWDRDYNEQFF. The chain is built from TRBV4-1 and TRBJ2-1; 9 nucleotides line up with TRBD1. V lost 0 bases to trimming and J lost 4 bases; unmatched junction nucleotides: 4. CDR3 length equals 16 residues. CDR1 is MGHRA and CDR2 is YSYEKL in the germline V gene.

This rearrangement joins TRBV27 to TRBJ2-7; 10 bases map to TRBD2. Germline lookup yields CDR1 MNHEY and CDR2 SMNVEV (reference sequence). Unmatched junction bases numbered 5, after V lost 6 bases and J lost 0 bases. The CDR3 extends over 15 amino acids. CDR3 sequence (DNA): TGTGCCAGCAGGGGAGCGGGAGGGCCCTCCTACGAGCAGTACTTC. It is translated as CASRGAGGPSYEQYF.

The rearrangement uses TRBV29-1 and TRBJ2-7; tentative D call: TRBD2 (6 bases). Germline CDR1 SQVTM, CDR2 ANQGSEA. The V end was cut by 3 bases, the J end by 3 bases, with 9 bases between. The CDR3 runs 12 residues. CDR3: CSVESGDYEQYF. DNA for the CDR3: TGCAGCGTTGAGTCGGGGGACTACGAGCAGTACTTC.

This clone was picked up a small number of times. The chain employs TRBV7-8 and TRBJ1-3; 10 nucleotides match TRBD1. The CDR3 extends over 16 amino acids. Germline loops: CDR1 SGHVS, CDR2 FQNEAQ. J lost 4 bases, V lost 5 bases, and 8 bases had no gene match. The CDR3 is CASSVTTGGEGNTIYF. The CDR3 nucleotides are TGTGCCAGCAGCGTAACGACAGGGGGCGAGGGAAACACCATATATTTT.

The J gene is TRBJ1-1, the V gene TRBV19, with 8 bases fitting TRBD1. The V and J ends lost 8 bases and 5 bases, in that order; junction bases with no gene match: 10. Germline values: CDR1 LNHDA, CDR2 SQIVND (reference sequence). The length of the CDR3 is 14 residues. The CDR3 loop reads CASGQGSGRTEAFF. DNA of the CDR3: TGTGCCAGTGGACAGGGTAGTGGAAGGACTGAAGCTTTCTTT.